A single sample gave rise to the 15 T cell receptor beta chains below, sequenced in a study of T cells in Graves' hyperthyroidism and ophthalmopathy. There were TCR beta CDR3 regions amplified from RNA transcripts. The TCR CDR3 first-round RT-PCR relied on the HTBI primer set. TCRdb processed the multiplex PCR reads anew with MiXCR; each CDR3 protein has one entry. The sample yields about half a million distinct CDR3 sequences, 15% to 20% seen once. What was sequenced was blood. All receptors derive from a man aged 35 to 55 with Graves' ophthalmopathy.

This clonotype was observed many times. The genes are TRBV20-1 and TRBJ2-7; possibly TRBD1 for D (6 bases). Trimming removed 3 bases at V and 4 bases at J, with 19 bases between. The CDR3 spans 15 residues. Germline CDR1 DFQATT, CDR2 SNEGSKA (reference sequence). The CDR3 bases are TGCAGTGCTAGTCCCCCATCCACCAGGGGTTACGAGCAGTACTTC. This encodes CSASPPSTRGYEQYF.

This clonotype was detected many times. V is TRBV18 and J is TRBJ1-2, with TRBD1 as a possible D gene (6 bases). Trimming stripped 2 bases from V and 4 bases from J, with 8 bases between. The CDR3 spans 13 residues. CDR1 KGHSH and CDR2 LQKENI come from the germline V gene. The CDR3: CASSPNRAYGYTF. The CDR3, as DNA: TGTGCCAGCTCACCAAACAGGGCCTATGGCTACACCTTC.

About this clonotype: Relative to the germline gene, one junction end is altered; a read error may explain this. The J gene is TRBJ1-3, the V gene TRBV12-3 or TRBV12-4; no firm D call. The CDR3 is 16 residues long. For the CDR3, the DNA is TGTGCCAGCAGGTACTATTCCGGGCCCTCTGGAAACACCACATATTTT. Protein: CASRYYSGPSGNTTYF.

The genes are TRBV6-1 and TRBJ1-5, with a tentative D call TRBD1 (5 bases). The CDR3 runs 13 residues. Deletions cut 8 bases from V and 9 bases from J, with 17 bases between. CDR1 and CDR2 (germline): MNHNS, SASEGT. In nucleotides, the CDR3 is TGTGCCAGCCGCGGGGGTCACGGGGGGCCCCAGCATTTT. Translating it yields CASRGGHGGPQHF.

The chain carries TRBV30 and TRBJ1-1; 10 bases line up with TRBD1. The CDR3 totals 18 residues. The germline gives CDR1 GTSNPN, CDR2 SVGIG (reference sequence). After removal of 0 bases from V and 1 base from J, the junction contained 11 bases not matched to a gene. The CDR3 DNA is TGTGCCTGGAGTGTTGTGACAGGGGGCGCGAAAGGGAACACTGAAGCTTTCTTT. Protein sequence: CAWSVVTGGAKGNTEAFF.

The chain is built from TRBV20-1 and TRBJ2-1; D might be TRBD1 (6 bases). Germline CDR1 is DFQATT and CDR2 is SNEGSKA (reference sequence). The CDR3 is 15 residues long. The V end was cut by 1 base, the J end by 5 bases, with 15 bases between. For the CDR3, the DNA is TGCAGTGCTAGAGCACAGGGTTTTCGCAACAATGAGCAGTTCTTC. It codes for CSARAQGFRNNEQFF.

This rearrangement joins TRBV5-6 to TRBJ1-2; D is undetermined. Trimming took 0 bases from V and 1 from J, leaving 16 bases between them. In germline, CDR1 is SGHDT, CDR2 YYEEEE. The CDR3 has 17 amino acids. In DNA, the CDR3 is TGTGCCAGCAGCTTGGCGGGAAGCTTCAATAATAACTATGGCTACACCTTC. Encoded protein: CASSLAGSFNNNYGYTF.

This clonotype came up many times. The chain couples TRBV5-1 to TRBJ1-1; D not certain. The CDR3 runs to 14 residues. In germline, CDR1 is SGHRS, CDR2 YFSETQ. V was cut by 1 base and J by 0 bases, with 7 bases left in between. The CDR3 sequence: CASSLFQMNTEAFF. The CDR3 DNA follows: TGCGCCAGCAGCTTGTTTCAGATGAACACTGAAGCTTTCTTT. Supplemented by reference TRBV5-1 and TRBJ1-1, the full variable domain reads KAGVTQTPRYLIKTRGQQVTLSCSPISGHRSVSWYQQTPGQGLQFLFEYFSETQRNKGNFPGRFSGRQFSNSRSEMNVSTLELGDSALYLCASSLFQMNTEAFFGQGTRLTVV.

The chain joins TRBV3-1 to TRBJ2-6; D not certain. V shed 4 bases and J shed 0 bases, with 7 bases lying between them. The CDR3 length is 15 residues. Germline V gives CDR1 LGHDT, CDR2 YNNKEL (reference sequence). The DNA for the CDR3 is TGTGCCAGCAGCCGGCAGAGCTCTGGGGCCAACGTCCTGACTTTC. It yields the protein CASSRQSSGANVLTF. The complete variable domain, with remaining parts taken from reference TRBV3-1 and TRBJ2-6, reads DTAVSQTPKYLVTQMGNDKSIKCEQNLGHDTMYWYKQDSKKFLKIMFSYNNKELIINETVPNRFSPKSPDKAHLNLHINSLELGDSAVYFCASSRQSSGANVLTFGAGSRLTVL.

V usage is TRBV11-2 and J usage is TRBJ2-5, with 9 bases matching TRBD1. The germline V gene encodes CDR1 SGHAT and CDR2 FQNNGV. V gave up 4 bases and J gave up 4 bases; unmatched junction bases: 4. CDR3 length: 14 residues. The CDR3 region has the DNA TGTGCCAGCAGCTGGACAGGGGTCGGAGAGACCCAGTACTTC. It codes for CASSWTGVGETQYF.

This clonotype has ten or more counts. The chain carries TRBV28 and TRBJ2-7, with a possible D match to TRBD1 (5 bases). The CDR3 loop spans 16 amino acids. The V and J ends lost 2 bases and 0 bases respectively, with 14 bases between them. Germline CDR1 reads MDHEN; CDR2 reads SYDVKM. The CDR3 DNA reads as TGTGCCAGCAGTTTAACAGGTAGAGTGAGCTCCTACGAGCAGTACTTC. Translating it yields CASSLTGRVSSYEQYF. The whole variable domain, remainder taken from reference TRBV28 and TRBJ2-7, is DVKVTQSSRYLVKRTGEKVFLECVQDMDHENMFWYRQDPGLGLRLIYFSYDVKMKEKGDIPEGYSVSREKKERFSLILESASTNQTSMYLCASSLTGRVSSYEQYFGPGTRLTVT.

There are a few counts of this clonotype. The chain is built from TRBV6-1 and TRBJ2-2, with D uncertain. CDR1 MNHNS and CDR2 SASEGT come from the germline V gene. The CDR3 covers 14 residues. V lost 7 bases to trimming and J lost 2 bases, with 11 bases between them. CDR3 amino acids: CASKIGGNTGELFF. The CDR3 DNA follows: TGTGCCAGCAAAATCGGCGGCAACACCGGGGAGCTGTTTTTT.

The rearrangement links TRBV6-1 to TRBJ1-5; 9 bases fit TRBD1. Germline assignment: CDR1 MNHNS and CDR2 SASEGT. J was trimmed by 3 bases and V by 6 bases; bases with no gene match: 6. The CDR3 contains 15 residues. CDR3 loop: CASSFTGGYNQPQHF. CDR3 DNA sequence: TGTGCCAGCAGCTTCACAGGGGGCTACAATCAGCCCCAGCATTTT.

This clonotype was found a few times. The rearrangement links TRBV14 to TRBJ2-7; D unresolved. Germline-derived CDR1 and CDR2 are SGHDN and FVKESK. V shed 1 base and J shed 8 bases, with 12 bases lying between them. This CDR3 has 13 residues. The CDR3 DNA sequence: TGTGCCAGCAGCCAAGCAGGCAGTGGTAAGCAGTACTTC. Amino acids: CASSQAGSGKQYF.

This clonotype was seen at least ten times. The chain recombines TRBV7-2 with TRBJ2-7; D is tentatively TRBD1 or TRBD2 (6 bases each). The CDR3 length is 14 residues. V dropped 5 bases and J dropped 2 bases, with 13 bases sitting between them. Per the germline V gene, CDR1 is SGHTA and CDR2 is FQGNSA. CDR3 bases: TGTGCCAGCAGCGGTGGAGGGGGGCCCTACGAGCAGTACTTC. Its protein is CASSGGGGPYEQYF. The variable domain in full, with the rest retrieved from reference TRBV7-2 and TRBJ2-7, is GAGVSQSPSNKVTEKGKDVELRCDPISGHTALYWYRQSLGQGLEFLIYFQGNSAPDKSGLPSDRFSAERTGGSVSTLTIQRTQQEDSAVYLCASSGGGGPYEQYFGPGTRLTVT.